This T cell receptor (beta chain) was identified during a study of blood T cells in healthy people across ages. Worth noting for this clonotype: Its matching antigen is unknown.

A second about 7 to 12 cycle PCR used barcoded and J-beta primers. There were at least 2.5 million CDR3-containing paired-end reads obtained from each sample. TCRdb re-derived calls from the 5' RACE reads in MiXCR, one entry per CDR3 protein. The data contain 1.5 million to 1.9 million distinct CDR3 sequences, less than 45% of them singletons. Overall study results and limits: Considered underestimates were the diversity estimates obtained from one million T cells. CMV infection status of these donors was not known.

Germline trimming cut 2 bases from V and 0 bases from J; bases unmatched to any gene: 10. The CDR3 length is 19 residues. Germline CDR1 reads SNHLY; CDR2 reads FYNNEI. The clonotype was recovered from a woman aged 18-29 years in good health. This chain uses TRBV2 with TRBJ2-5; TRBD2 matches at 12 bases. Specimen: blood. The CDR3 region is CASSERSSGRAWYQETQYF. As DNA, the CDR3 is TGTGCCAGCAGTGAAAGGTCTAGCGGGAGGGCTTGGTACCAAGAGACCCAGTACTTC.